This T cell receptor beta chain is drawn from a study of identical twins. Study-wide findings and caveats: Insertions ran lower in abundant cord blood beta clonotypes, though not in memory repertoires.

This CDR3 is built from 16 residues. Germline CDR1 SGHRS, CDR2 YFSETQ. Trimming removed 0 bases at V and 5 bases at J, with 14 bases between. Unique molecular identifiers were present on the cDNA, and a universal primer site came from template switching. TCRdb re-called the 5' RACE reads with MiXCR, one entry per CDR3 protein. This table has some 500,000 distinct CDR3 sequences, over 8.5% appearing once. This clonotype came up many times. The antigen remains unidentified. This sample was also put to use in a study of yellow fever vaccine responses in identical twins. That publication notes: In identical twins, vaccine T cell responses appeared partly shared and partly individual.

The sequence derives from a woman younger than 30 in good health. The chain has TRBV5-1 and TRBJ1-4; D might be TRBD1 (5 bases). Sequencing was carried out using PBMCs. The CDR3 is CASSLELRAQNEKLFF. For the CDR3, the DNA is TGCGCCAGCAGCTTGGAGCTCAGGGCCCAGAATGAAAAACTGTTTTTT. The variable domain in full, with the rest retrieved from reference TRBV5-1 and TRBJ1-4, is KAGVTQTPRYLIKTRGQQVTLSCSPISGHRSVSWYQQTPGQGLQFLFEYFSETQRNKGNFPGRFSGRQFSNSRSEMNVSTLELGDSALYLCASSLELRAQNEKLFFGSGTQLSVL.